One and the same sample provided the 18 T cell receptor beta chains below, sequenced in a study of shared clonotypes between healthy human individuals. Using immunoSEQ multiplex PCR, the repertoire was profiled, and TCRdb retains in-frame clones only, with some absent. This sample yields some 530,000 clones, of which 81% are seen a single time; approximately 11% belongs to the top ten. The sample was PBMCs. These receptors originate from a woman aged 40 to 50 in good health. Some clones in this sample may be carry-over from other donors' samples.

The chain uses TRBV11-2 and TRBJ2-1, with D tentatively TRBD1 or TRBD2 (6 bases each). V lost 3 bases and J 5 bases, leaving 17 bases between the germline ends. Per germline, CDR1 SGHAT and CDR2 FQNNGV. The CDR3 runs 16 residues. CDR3 DNA: TGTGCCAGCAGCTTGTCTATAGCGGAGGGGGACAATGAGCAGTTCTTC. Translating it yields CASSLSIAEGDNEQFF.

This clone was observed once. It is likely a read error: a sequence one base away is far more abundant. The chain links TRBV4-3 to TRBJ2-7; possibly TRBD1 for D (7 bases). CDR1 and CDR2 from the germline V gene are LGHNA and YSLEER. There are 16 residues in the CDR3. The CDR3 DNA follows: TGCGCCAGCGGCCAAGATCGGCAGGGGGGTTTTTACGAGCAGTACTTC. It codes for CASGQDRQGGFYEQYF.

CDR3 in DNA: TGCGCCAGCAGCTTGATGCCTAGCGGGACCGACAATGAGCAGTTCTTC. Amino acid sequence: CASSLMPSGTDNEQFF. V usage is TRBV5-1 and J usage is TRBJ2-1; 9 bases match TRBD2. With 1 base clipped from V and 5 bases from J, the junction kept 7 bases outside the gene matches. This CDR3 has 16 residues. Germline V gene sequence: CDR1 SGHRS, CDR2 YFSETQ.

A remark on this clone: It is likely a read error: a sequence one base away is far more abundant. As the CDR3 is not closed by the conserved phenylalanine or tryptophan, this likely results from a read error. The chain combines TRBV28 with TRBJ2-7; D unclear. Germline CDR1 and CDR2: MDHEN and SYDVKM. Trimming cost V 10 bases and J 3 bases, with 13 bases left between them. The CDR3 sequence is 12 residues long. CDR3 in amino acids: CATRRADYEQYS. CDR3 sequence (DNA): TGTGCCACTCGAAGGGCCGACTACGAGCAGTACTCC.

This clone was seen only once. With a far larger clone one base away, a read error is the likely cause. This chain links TRBV10-3 with TRBJ2-7; TRBD2 might be the D (6 bases). Germline V gene sequence: CDR1 ENHRY, CDR2 SYGVKD. CDR3 length: 15 amino acids. CDR3 in amino acids: CAISPWRDTPYERYF. As DNA, the CDR3 is TGTGCCATCAGCCCCTGGCGGGATACACCCTACGAGCGGTACTTC.

With regard to this clone: This likely reflects a read error, since a far larger clone is one base away. The chain joins TRBV18 to TRBJ2-2; no definite D call. This CDR3 has 13 amino acids. Trimming shortened V by 3 bases and J by 8 bases, and 10 bases separated the two germline ends. Germline CDR1 and CDR2: KGHSH and LQKENI. The CDR3: CASSPNPRGELFF. CDR3 DNA: TGTGCCAGCTCACCCAACCCCAGGGGGGAGCTGTTTTTT.

This clone was seen only once. V and J are TRBV30 and TRBJ1-1, with D perhaps TRBD1 (5 bases). Germline assignment: CDR1 GTSNPN and CDR2 SVGIG (reference sequence). V lost 5 bases, J lost 0 bases, and 16 bases lay in between. This CDR3 spans 15 amino acids. The CDR3 DNA follows: TGTGCCTGGGGATTGGGACCAACCATGAACACTGAAGCTTTCTTT. Its translation is CAWGLGPTMNTEAFF.

With regard to this clone: A far larger clone lies a single base away; this is likely a read error. This chain joins TRBV4-2 and TRBJ2-1; tentative D call: TRBD2 (6 bases). CDR1 and CDR2 (germline): LGHNA, YNFKEQ. V gave up 4 bases and J gave up 8 bases, with 12 bases separating them. The CDR3 has 13 amino acids. The CDR3 loop is CASSLVGGDEQFF. CDR3 nucleotides: TGTGCCAGCAGCCTAGTGGGCGGGGATGAGCAGTTCTTC.

The V call is TRBV25-1, the J call TRBJ2-7; TRBD1 matches 9 bases. The J segment lost 2 bases and the V segment lost 1 base, leaving 9 bases of the junction unmatched. Germline V lookup: CDR1 MGHDK, CDR2 SYGVNS. The CDR3 runs to 17 residues. In nucleotides, the CDR3 is TGTGCCAGCAGTGAATCGGGATCCGGGACAGGGACCTACGAGCAGTACTTC. Its protein is CASSESGSGTGTYEQYF.

This sequence joins TRBV6-5 and TRBJ2-3; D perhaps matches TRBD1 (5 bases). The ends were cut back, 2 bases at V and 8 bases at J, with 14 bases in the middle. CDR3 length: 14 amino acids. Germline loops: CDR1 MNHEY, CDR2 SVGAGI. CDR3 loop: CASSYATGVGTQYF. CDR3 nucleotide sequence: TGTGCCAGCAGTTACGCCACAGGTGTTGGTACGCAGTATTTT.

This clone has a handful of counts. The chain has TRBV14 and TRBJ2-2; possible D gene TRBD2, 6 bases. This CDR3 has 13 residues. Germline-derived CDR1 and CDR2 are SGHDN and FVKESK. V lost 5 bases, J lost 8 bases, and 12 bases lay in between. The CDR3 DNA follows: TGTGCCAGCAGCTACCTCCGGGGGGGGGAGCTGTTTTTT. As protein: CASSYLRGGELFF. The entire variable domain, with the rest obtained from reference TRBV14 and TRBJ2-2, is as follows: EAGVTQFPSHSVIEKGQTVTLRCDPISGHDNLYWYRRVMGKEIKFLLHFVKESKQDESGMPNNRFLAERTGGTYSTLKVQPAELEDSGVYFCASSYLRGGELFFGEGSRLTVL.

This clone has only a few counts. This may stem from a read error, because a much larger clone lies one nucleotide away. It is likely a read error, because the conserved phenylalanine at the end of the CDR3 is missing. The chain employs TRBV30 and TRBJ2-7; perhaps D is TRBD1 or TRBD2 (5 bases each). Trimming took off 3 bases at V and 2 bases at J, with 23 bases between the two ends. This CDR3 is built from 17 residues. Germline CDR1 is GTSNPN and CDR2 is SVGIG (reference sequence). The CDR3 reads CAWRGDHGTLRPYEQYL. The CDR3 bases are TGTGCCTGGAGGGGGGACCACGGGACGTTAAGACCCTACGAGCAGTACTTA.

This chain connects TRBV7-9 to TRBJ2-7, with D perhaps TRBD1 or TRBD2 (6 bases each). In germline, CDR1 is SEHNR, CDR2 FQNEAQ (reference sequence). V was trimmed by 2 bases and J by 5 bases, leaving 25 bases between them. The CDR3 has 18 residues. The CDR3 DNA reads as TGTGCCAGCAGCTTATCCGACCATTCCCGGGGGCGCGTCAACGAGCAGTACTTC. Protein: CASSLSDHSRGRVNEQYF.

Worth noting for this clone: Its ends do not fully match the called genes, so a read error is possible. V usage is TRBV5-5 and J usage is TRBJ1-1, with unresolved D. Per germline, CDR1 SGHKS and CDR2 YYEKEE (reference sequence). This CDR3 is 16 amino acids long. CDR3: CASNLDLARMNTEAFF. The CDR3 nucleotides read TGTGCCAGCAACTTGGACCTTGCCAGAATGAACACTGAAGCTTTCTTT.

As to this clone: With only one base between it and a far larger clone, this is likely a read error. Other DNA sequences in this specimen translate into the identical CDR3. The CDR3 loop is CASSPGTSGQETQYF. The CDR3 DNA is TGTGCCAGCAGCCCTGGGACTAGCGGGCAAGAGACCCAGTACTTC. V gene TRBV5-4 combines with J gene TRBJ2-5; TRBD2 agrees at 12 bases. From germline, CDR1 is SGHNT and CDR2 YYREEE (reference sequence). V lost 4 bases and J lost 2; bases outside the gene matches: 3. The CDR3 extends over 15 amino acids.

Points on this clone: A read error likely explains this, since a far larger clone differs by one base. The chain carries TRBV2 and TRBJ1-1; TRBD1 matches at 7 bases. Germline V CDR1 and CDR2: SNHLY, FYNNEI. The CDR3 loop spans 12 amino acids. CDR3 sequence: CAAGRGPTEALF. The CDR3 coding sequence is TGTGCAGCCGGGAGGGGGCCCACTGAAGCTTTATTT.

The chain employs TRBV5-4 and TRBJ2-7; TRBD2 agrees at 12 bases. Trimming at V came to 2 bases and at J to 7 bases, leaving 4 bases not matched to a gene. The CDR3 totals 14 residues. The germline CDR1 and CDR2 sequences are SGHNT and YYREEE (reference sequence). As DNA, the CDR3 is TGTGCCAGCAGCTTTGGACTAGCGGGATGGGAGCAGTACTTC. Encoded protein: CASSFGLAGWEQYF.

This chain links TRBV29-1 with TRBJ1-1, with 8 positions matching TRBD1. The trim removed 5 bases at V and 3 bases at J, leaving 2 bases unmatched. Per the germline V gene, CDR1 is SQVTM and CDR2 is ANQGSEA. This CDR3 is 12 amino acids long. CDR3 in DNA: TGCAGCGTTCAGACAGGGGACACTGAAGCTTTCTTT. Its translation is CSVQTGDTEAFF.